This TCR beta chain comes out of a study of cytomegalovirus exposure and HLA in healthy donors. Use of 60 Vbeta and 13 Jbeta primers characterized the PCR. TCRdb's table, derived via immunoSEQ multiplex PCR, lists solely in-frame clones and lacks some. The table shows 130,000 to 150,000 clones, with almost 80% occurring only once. From germline, CDR1 is ENHRY and CDR2 SYGVKD. This CDR3 has 17 residues. With 6 bases clipped from V and 0 bases from J, the junction kept 11 bases outside the gene matches. This clone occurred a few times. Sequenced sample: PBMCs. V usage is TRBV10-3 and J usage is TRBJ2-3, with 8 bases matching TRBD2. This TCR derives from a male donor in good health and CMV-seronegative. The CDR3: CAISGGGQGSSTDTQYF. The CDR3 DNA is TGTGCCATCAGCGGGGGGGGGCAGGGATCTAGCACAGATACGCAGTATTTT.